One sample yielded the 14 T cell receptor beta chains listed below, sequenced in a study of radiotherapy plus CTLA-4 blockade in lung cancer. Assay used: immunoSEQ multiplex PCR; TCRdb lists only in-frame clones, some missing. The top ten hold just over 2% of the sample, which has over 70,000 clones, roughly 86% seen once. Source: peripheral blood, taken from a patient treated with radiotherapy plus ipilimumab. The source is a human donor with non-small cell lung cancer who had a partial response to radiotherapy plus ipilimumab.

J is TRBJ1-6 and V is TRBV10-3; 9 nucleotides line up with TRBD1. V shed 0 bases and J 10 bases; nucleotides not matched to a gene: 4. From germline, CDR1 is ENHRY and CDR2 SYGVKD. The CDR3 loop spans 15 amino acids. The CDR3 here is CAISESSGTGSPLHF. In nucleotides, the CDR3 is TGTGCCATCAGTGAGTCGTCCGGGACAGGGTCACCCCTCCACTTT.

V is TRBV13 and J is TRBJ1-3; no definite D call. Germline V gene sequence: CDR1 PRHDT, CDR2 FYEKMQ (reference sequence). This CDR3 spans 16 amino acids. V lost 2 bases to trimming and J lost 0 bases, with 11 bases between them. For the CDR3, the DNA is TGTGCCAGCAGCTTAACAGATTCGATCTCTGGAAACACCATATATTTT. It codes for CASSLTDSISGNTIYF.

V gene TRBV18 combines with J gene TRBJ1-2; D may be TRBD1 (5 bases). The CDR3 has 15 amino acids. V lost 0 bases, J lost 6 bases, and 14 bases lay in between. Germline V CDR1 and CDR2: KGHSH, LQKENI. The CDR3 DNA reads as TGTGCCAGCTCACCACCCGGGGGAGATCGAGATGGCTACACCTTC. Its translation: CASSPPGGDRDGYTF.

The V and J genes are TRBV5-6 and TRBJ2-3, with D maybe TRBD2 (5 bases). Trimming took 3 bases from V and 3 from J, leaving 14 bases between them. Germline V gene sequence: CDR1 SGHDT, CDR2 YYEEEE. CDR3 length equals 15 residues. The DNA for the CDR3 is TGTGCCAGCAGCTGGGGTGGGAGAAGAACAGATACGCAGTATTTT. Translating gives CASSWGGRRTDTQYF.

The chain joins TRBV9 to TRBJ1-6, with 12 bases matching TRBD1. The CDR3 consists of 16 residues. Germline V lookup: CDR1 SGDLS, CDR2 YYNGEE. J gave up 6 bases and V 4 bases, and 5 bases lay outside the gene matches. CDR3 sequence (DNA): TGTGCCAGCAGCCCGGGACAGGGGGCGGTTAATTCACCCCTCCACTTT. Residues: CASSPGQGAVNSPLHF.

The chain couples TRBV28 to TRBJ1-1, with D possibly matching TRBD1 (6 bases). This CDR3 contains 16 residues. Deletions cut 2 bases from V and 0 bases from J, with 13 bases between. Germline V gives CDR1 MDHEN, CDR2 SYDVKM. Here the CDR3 DNA reads TGTGCCAGCAGTTTAATCAGGGGCGTAATGAACACTGAAGCTTTCTTT. Translation: CASSLIRGVMNTEAFF. Supplemented by reference TRBV28 and TRBJ1-1, the full variable domain reads DVKVTQSSRYLVKRTGEKVFLECVQDMDHENMFWYRQDPGLGLRLIYFSYDVKMKEKGDIPEGYSVSREKKERFSLILESASTNQTSMYLCASSLIRGVMNTEAFFGQGTRLTVV.

This clone was seen a handful of times. The chain uses TRBV5-6 and TRBJ1-1; D call uncertain. V lost 4 bases and J lost 2, with 6 bases in between. This CDR3 contains 12 residues. In germline, CDR1 is SGHDT, CDR2 YYEEEE. As DNA, the CDR3 is TGTGCCAGCAGCCGAGGCAACACTGAAGCTTTCTTT. This encodes CASSRGNTEAFF.

The chain employs TRBV19 and TRBJ2-1; 13 nucleotides align to TRBD2. CDR1 and CDR2 (germline): LNHDA, SQIVND (reference sequence). The CDR3 length is 19 residues. V was pared by 4 bases and J by 7 bases, with 16 bases of the junction left unmatched. The CDR3 reads CASSKGLSLRLAGGNEQFF. CDR3 bases: TGTGCCAGTAGTAAGGGTCTCTCGTTGAGACTAGCGGGAGGTAATGAGCAGTTCTTC. Full variable domain (rest looked up from reference TRBV19 and TRBJ2-1): DGGITQSPKYLFRKEGQNVTLSCEQNLNHDAMYWYRQDPGQGLRLIYYSQIVNDFQKGDIAEGYSVSREKKESFPLTVTSAQKNPTAFYLCASSKGLSLRLAGGNEQFFGPGTRLTVL.

This chain links TRBV18 with TRBJ2-3; D call uncertain. Germline-derived CDR1 and CDR2 are KGHSH and LQKENI. CDR3 length equals 13 residues. V was cut by 4 bases and J by 0 bases, with 5 bases left in between. CDR3 sequence: CASSRPSTDTQYF. Written as DNA, the CDR3 is TGTGCCAGCTCACGTCCTAGCACAGATACGCAGTATTTT. The full variable domain, rest sourced from reference TRBV18 and TRBJ2-3, is NAGVMQNPRHLVRRRGQEARLRCSPMKGHSHVYWYRQLPEEGLKFMVYLQKENIIDESGMPKERFSAEFPKEGPSILRIQQVVRGDSAAYFCASSRPSTDTQYFGPGTRLTVL.

CDR3 residues: CSVHTRRGLGTEAFF. CDR3 bases: TGCAGCGTTCACACCCGCCGGGGTTTAGGCACTGAAGCTTTCTTT. V and J are TRBV29-1 and TRBJ1-1, with D unresolved. V shed 5 bases and J shed 4 bases, with 20 bases lying between them. The germline V gene encodes CDR1 SQVTM and CDR2 ANQGSEA. This CDR3 contains 15 residues.

The V gene is TRBV28, the J gene TRBJ1-2, with D maybe TRBD1 (6 bases). Germline-derived CDR1 and CDR2 are MDHEN and SYDVKM. This CDR3 is built from 14 residues. Trimming pared 3 bases from V and 6 bases from J, leaving 14 bases between. CDR3 sequence (DNA): TGTGCCAGCAGTTTGAGATCGGGGGGCGATGGCTACACCTTC. As protein: CASSLRSGGDGYTF.

This rearrangement joins TRBV6-5 to TRBJ2-5; D is perhaps TRBD1 (6 bases). This CDR3 region has 12 residues. Germline values: CDR1 MNHEY, CDR2 SVGAGI. The V gene lost 6 bases and the J gene lost 6 bases, with 11 bases spanning the gap. The CDR3 loop is CASRQGPKTQYF. The DNA of the CDR3 is TGTGCCAGCAGACAGGGCCCAAAGACCCAGTACTTC.

The chain is built from TRBV30 and TRBJ1-1; no reliable D call. Trimming cost V 0 bases and J 1 base, with 6 bases left between them. This CDR3 has 13 amino acids. The germline V gene encodes CDR1 GTSNPN and CDR2 SVGIG (reference sequence). The chain's CDR3 is CAWSVQQNTEAFF. For the CDR3, the DNA is TGTGCCTGGAGTGTACAGCAGAACACTGAAGCTTTCTTT.

The gene calls are TRBV10-1 and TRBJ1-6, with D perhaps matching TRBD1 (6 bases). The CDR3 runs to 11 residues. Per the germline V gene, CDR1 is WNHNN and CDR2 is SYGVQD (reference sequence). With 6 bases removed from V and 17 bases from J, the gap between germline ends came to 14 bases. CDR3 amino acids: CASRSGGAVHF. As DNA, the CDR3 is TGCGCCAGCAGAAGCGGGGGGGCCGTCCACTTT.